These 2 T cell receptor beta chains came from one sample sequenced in a study of tumor and adjacent non-tumor tissue in lung cancer. This sample's RNA came from whole unsorted tissue. The library came from three nested PCR rounds adapted from ARM-PCR protocols. MiXCR, applied by TCRdb to the multiplex PCR reads, yields one record per CDR3 protein. The data contain about 140,000 distinct CDR3 sequences, 60% to 70% of them singletons. Sequenced: lung tumor tissue. These receptors all come from a man aged 55 to 69 with small cell lung cancer.

A remark on this clonotype: Since a much larger clone is just one base distant, this may be a read error. In this CDR3 the conserved last residue, phenylalanine or tryptophan, is missing, so a read error is likely. The CDR3 region has the DNA TGTGCCAGCAGTTTATCCCGGACAGGGAAGACCCAGCATTTG. This gives the protein CASSLSRTGKTQHL. The chain is built from TRBV6-5 and TRBJ1-5; 8 nucleotides line up with TRBD1. CDR1 MNHEY and CDR2 SVGAGI come from the germline V gene. The CDR3 spans 14 residues. The V and J ends lost 4 bases and 11 bases, in that order; junction bases with no gene match: 10.

This clonotype was seen ten or more times. This sequence joins TRBV6-6 and TRBJ1-3; TRBD1 aligns across 8 bases. The CDR3 sequence is 15 residues long. Germline lookup yields CDR1 MNHNY and CDR2 SVGAGI (reference sequence). Trimming at V came to 4 bases and at J to 4 bases, leaving 6 bases not matched to a gene. For the CDR3, the DNA is TGTGCCAGCAGTTCACAACAGGGGGTCGGAAACACCATATATTTT. It specifies CASSSQQGVGNTIYF.